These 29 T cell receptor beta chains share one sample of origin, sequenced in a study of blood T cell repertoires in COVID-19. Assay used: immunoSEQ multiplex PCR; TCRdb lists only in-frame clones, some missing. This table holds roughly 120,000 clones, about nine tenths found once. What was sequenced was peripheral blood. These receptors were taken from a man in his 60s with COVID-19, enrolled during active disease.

This chain's CDR3 is CASSEFTRDRGILEWNTGELFF. The CDR3 DNA is TGCGCCAGCAGTGAGTTCACCCGGGACAGGGGGATACTTGAATGGAACACCGGGGAGCTGTTTTTT. The chain couples TRBV10-1 to TRBJ2-2; 11 bases map to TRBD1. V shed 1 base, J shed 1 base, and the junction held 17 bases outside the gene matches. The CDR3 contains 22 residues. CDR1 WNHNN and CDR2 SYGVQD come from the germline V gene (reference sequence).

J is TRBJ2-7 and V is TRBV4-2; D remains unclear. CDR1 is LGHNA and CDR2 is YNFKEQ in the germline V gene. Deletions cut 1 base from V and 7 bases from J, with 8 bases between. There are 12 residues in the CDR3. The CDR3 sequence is CASSQALREQYF. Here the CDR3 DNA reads TGTGCCAGCAGCCAAGCCCTCAGGGAGCAGTACTTC.

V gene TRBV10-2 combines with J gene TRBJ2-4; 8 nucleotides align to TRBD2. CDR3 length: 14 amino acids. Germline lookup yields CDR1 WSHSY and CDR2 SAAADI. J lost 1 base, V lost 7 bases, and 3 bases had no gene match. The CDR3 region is CASKTSAAKNIQYF. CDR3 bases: TGCGCCAGCAAGACTAGCGCGGCCAAAAACATTCAGTACTTC.

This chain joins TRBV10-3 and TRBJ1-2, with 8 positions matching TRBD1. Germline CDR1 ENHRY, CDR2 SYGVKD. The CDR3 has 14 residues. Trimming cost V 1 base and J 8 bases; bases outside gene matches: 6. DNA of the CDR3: TGTGCCATCAGTGAGTTGGTGACAGGGGCCGGCTACACCTTC. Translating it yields CAISELVTGAGYTF.

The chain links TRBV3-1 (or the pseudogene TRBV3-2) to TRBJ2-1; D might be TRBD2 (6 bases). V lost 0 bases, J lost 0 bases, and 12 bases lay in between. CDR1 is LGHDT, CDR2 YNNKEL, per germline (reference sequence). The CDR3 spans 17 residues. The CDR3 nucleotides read TGTGCCAGCAGCCAAGATCGGAGCGGGCACTCCTACAATGAGCAGTTCTTC. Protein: CASSQDRSGHSYNEQFF.

DNA for the CDR3: TGTGCCAGCAGCCAAGATGAGGGTATTATTACAGATACGCAGTATTTT. This sequence encodes CASSQDEGIITDTQYF. V usage is TRBV4-2 and J usage is TRBJ2-3; tentatively, D is TRBD2 (5 bases). Trimming shortened V by 0 bases and J by 3 bases, and 13 bases separated the two germline ends. The CDR3 is 16 residues long. In germline, CDR1 is LGHNA, CDR2 YNFKEQ.

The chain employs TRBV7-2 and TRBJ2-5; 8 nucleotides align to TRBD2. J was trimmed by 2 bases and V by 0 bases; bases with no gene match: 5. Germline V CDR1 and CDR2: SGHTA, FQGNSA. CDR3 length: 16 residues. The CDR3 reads CASSLAGLADQETQYF. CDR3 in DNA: TGTGCCAGCAGCTTAGCAGGACTAGCAGATCAAGAGACCCAGTACTTC.

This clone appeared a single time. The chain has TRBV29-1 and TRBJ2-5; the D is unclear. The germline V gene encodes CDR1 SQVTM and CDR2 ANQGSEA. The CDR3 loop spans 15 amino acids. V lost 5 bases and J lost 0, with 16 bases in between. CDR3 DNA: TGCAGCGTTCTAACGGTAGCTTTGTACCAAGAGACCCAGTACTTC. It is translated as CSVLTVALYQETQYF.

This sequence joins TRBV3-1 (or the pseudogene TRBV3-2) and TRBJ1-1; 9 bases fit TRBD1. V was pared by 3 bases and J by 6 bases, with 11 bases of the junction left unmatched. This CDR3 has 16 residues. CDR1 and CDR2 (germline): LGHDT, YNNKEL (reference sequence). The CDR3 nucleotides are TGTGCCAGCAGCCAGGGGGGACAGGGACGGGCTGCTGAAGCTTTCTTT. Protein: CASSQGGQGRAAEAFF.

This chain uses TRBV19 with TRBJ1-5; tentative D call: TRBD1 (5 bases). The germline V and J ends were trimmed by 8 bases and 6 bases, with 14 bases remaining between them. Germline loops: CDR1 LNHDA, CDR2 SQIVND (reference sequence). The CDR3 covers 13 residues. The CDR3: CASQYGRGQPQHF. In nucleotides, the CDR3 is TGTGCCAGTCAGTATGGAAGGGGTCAGCCCCAGCATTTT.

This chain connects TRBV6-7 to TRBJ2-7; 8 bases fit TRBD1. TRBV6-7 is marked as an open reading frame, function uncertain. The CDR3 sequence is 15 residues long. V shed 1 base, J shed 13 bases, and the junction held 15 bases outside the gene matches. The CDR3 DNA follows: TGTGCCAGCAGTTACTTTGTAAGGACAGGACAGGGTGGTTACTTC. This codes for CASSYFVRTGQGGYF.

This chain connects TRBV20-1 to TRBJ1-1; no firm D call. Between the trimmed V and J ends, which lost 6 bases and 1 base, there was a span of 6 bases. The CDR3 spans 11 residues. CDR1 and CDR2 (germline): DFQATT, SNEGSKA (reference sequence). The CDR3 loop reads CSAAKNTEAFF. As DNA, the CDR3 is TGCAGTGCAGCAAAGAACACTGAAGCTTTCTTT.

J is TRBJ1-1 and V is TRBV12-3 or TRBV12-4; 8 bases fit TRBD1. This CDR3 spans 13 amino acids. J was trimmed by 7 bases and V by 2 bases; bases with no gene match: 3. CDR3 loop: CASSLLTGVEAFF. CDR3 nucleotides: TGTGCCAGCAGTTTACTGACAGGGGTTGAAGCTTTCTTT.

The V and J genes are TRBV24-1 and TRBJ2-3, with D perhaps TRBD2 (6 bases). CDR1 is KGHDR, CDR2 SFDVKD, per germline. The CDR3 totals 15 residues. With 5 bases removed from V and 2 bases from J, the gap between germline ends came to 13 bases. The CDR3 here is CATSAAGRPTDTQYF. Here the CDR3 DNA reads TGTGCCACCAGTGCGGCGGGGCGGCCCACAGATACGCAGTATTTT.

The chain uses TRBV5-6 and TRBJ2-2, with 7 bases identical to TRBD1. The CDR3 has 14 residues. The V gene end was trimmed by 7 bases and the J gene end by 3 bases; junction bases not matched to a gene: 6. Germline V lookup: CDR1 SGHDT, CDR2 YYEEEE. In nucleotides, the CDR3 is TGTGCCAGCTCCGGGACAGTTGACACCGGGGAGCTGTTTTTT. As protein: CASSGTVDTGELFF.

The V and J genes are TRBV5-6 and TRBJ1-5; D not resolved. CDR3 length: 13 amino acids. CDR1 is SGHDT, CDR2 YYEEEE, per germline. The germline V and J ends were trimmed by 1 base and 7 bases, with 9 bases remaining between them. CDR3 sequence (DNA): TGTGCCAGCAGCTTGTTGGCGGGGCAGCCCCAGCATTTT. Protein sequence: CASSLLAGQPQHF. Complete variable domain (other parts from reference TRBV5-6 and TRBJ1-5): DAGVTQSPTHLIKTRGQQVTLRCSPKSGHDTVSWYQQALGQGPQFIFQYYEEEERQRGNFPDRFSGHQFPNYSSELNVNALLLGDSALYLCASSLLAGQPQHFGDGTRLSIL.

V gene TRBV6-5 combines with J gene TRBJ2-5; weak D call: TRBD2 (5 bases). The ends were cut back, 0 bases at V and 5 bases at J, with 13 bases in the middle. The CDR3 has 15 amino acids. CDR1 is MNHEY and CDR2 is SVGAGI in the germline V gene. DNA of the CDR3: TGTGCCAGCAGTTACTCGTCACTAGGAATTGAGACCCAGTACTTC. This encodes CASSYSSLGIETQYF.

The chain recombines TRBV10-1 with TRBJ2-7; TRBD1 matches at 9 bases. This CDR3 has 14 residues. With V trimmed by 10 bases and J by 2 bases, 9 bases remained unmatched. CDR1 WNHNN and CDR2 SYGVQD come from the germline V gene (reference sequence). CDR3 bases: TGCGCCACGAGACCCGGGACAGGGCCCTACGAGCAGTACTTC. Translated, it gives CATRPGTGPYEQYF.

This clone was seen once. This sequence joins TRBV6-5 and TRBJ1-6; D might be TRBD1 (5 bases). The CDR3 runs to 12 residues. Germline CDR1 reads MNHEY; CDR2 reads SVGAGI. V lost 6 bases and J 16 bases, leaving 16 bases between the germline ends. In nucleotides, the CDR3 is TGTGCCAGCAGCCGTTTGGGGCTCATACTCCACTTT. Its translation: CASSRLGLILHF.

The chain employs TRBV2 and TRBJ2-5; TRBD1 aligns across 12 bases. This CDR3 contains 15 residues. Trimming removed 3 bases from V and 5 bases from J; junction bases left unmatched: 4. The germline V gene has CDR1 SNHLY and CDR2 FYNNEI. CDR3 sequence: CASSDGTGGRETQYF. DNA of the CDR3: TGTGCCAGCAGTGATGGGACAGGGGGCCGGGAGACCCAGTACTTC.

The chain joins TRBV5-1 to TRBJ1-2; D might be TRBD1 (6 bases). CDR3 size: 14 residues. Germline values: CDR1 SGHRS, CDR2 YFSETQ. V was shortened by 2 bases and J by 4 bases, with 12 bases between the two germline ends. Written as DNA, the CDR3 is TGCGCCAGCAGCTTACTAACAGGGATCTATGGCTACACCTTC. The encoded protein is CASSLLTGIYGYTF.

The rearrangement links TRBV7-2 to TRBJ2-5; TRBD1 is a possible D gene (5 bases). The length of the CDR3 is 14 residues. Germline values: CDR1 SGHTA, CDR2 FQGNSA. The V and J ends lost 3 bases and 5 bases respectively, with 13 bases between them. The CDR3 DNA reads TGTGCCAGCAGCTTGGTGGCAGGGTGGGAGACCCAGTACTTC. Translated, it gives CASSLVAGWETQYF.

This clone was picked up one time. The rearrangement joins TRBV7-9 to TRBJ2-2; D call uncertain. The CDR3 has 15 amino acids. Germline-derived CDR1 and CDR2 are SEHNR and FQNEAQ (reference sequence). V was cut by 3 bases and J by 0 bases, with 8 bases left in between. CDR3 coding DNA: TGTGCCAGCAGCTTCTCGTACTCGAACACCGGGGAGCTGTTTTTT. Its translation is CASSFSYSNTGELFF.

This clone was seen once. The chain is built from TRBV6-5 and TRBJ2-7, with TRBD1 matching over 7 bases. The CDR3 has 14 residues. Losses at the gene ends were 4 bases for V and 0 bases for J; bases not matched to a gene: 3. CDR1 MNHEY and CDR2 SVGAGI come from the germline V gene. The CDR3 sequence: CASSLDRSSYEQYF. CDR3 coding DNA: TGTGCCAGCAGTTTGGACAGGAGCTCCTACGAGCAGTACTTC.

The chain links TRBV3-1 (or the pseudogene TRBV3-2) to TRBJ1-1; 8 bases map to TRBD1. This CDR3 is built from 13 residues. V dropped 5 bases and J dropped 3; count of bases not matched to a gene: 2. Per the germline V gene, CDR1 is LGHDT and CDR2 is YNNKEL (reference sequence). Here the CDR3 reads CASSLDRDTEAFF. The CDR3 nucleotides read TGTGCCAGCAGCTTGGACAGGGACACTGAAGCTTTCTTT.

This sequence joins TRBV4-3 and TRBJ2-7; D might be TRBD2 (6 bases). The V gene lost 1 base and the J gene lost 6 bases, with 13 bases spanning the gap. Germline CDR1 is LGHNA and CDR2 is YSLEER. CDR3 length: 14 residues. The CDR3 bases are TGCGCCAGCAGCCAAGGACTAGTCGAAGGCGAGCAGTACTTC. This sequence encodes CASSQGLVEGEQYF.

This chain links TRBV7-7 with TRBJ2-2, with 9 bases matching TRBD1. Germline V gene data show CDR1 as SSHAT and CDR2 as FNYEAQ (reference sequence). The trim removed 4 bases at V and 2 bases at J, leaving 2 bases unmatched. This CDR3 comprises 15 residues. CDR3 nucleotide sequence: TGTGCCAGCAGCTCGGGACAGGGAAACACCGGGGAGCTGTTTTTT. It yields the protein CASSSGQGNTGELFF.

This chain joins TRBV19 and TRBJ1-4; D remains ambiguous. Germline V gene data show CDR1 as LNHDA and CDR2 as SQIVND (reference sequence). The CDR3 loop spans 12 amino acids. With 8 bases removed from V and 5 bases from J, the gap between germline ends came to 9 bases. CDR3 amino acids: CASATENEKLFF. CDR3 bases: TGTGCCAGTGCCACAGAGAATGAAAAACTGTTTTTT.

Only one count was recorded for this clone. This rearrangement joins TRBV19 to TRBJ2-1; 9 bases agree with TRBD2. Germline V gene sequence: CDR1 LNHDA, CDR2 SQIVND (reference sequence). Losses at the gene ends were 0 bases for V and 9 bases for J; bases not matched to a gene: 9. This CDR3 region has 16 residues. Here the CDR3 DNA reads TGTGCCAGTAGTATAGATGGCGGGAGGGCCCTAAGTGAGCAGTTCTTC. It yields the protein CASSIDGGRALSEQFF.